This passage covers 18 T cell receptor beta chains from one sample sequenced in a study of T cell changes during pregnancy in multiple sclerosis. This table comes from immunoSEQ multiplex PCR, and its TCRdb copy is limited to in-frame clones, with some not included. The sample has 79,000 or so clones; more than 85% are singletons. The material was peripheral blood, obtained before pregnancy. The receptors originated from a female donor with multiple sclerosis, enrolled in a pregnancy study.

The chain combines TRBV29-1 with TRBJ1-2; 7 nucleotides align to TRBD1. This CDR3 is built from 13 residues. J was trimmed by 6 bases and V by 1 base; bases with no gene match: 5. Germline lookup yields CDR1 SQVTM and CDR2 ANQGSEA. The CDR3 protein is CSVEVAGGHGYTF. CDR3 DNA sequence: TGCAGCGTTGAAGTAGCAGGGGGGCATGGCTACACCTTC.

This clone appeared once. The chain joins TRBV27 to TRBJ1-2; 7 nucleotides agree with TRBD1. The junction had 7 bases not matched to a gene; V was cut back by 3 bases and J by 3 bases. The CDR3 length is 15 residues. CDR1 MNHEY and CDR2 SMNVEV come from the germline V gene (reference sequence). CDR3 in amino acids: CASSFSGQSHYGYTF. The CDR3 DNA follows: TGTGCCAGCAGTTTCTCGGGACAGAGCCACTATGGCTACACCTTC.

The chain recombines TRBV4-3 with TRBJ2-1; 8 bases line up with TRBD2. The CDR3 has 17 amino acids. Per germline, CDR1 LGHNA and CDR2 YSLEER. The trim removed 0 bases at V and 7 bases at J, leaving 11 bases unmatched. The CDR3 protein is CASSQETSGGPGNEQFF. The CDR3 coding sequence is TGCGCCAGCAGCCAAGAAACGTCGGGGGGGCCGGGAAATGAGCAGTTCTTC.

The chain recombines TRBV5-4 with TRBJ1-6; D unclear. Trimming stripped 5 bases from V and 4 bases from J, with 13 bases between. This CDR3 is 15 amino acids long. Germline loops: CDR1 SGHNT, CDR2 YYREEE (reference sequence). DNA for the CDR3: TGTGCCAGCAGGGTGGACGGACTTTATAATTCACCCCTCCACTTT. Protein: CASRVDGLYNSPLHF.

In DNA, the CDR3 is TGTGCCAGCAGTGAGGGCGGGGGGACCTTAGAGACCCAGTACTTC. Its translation is CASSEGGGTLETQYF. The chain uses TRBV25-1 and TRBJ2-5, with 8 bases lining up with TRBD2. CDR1 and CDR2 from the germline V gene are MGHDK and SYGVNS. The CDR3 spans 15 residues. With 3 bases clipped from V and 4 bases from J, the junction kept 7 bases outside the gene matches.

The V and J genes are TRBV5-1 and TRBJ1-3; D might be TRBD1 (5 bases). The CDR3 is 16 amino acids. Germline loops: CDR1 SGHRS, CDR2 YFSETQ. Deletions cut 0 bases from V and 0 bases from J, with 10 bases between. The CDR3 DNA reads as TGCGCCAGCAGCTTGGCCCCCGGGGGCTCTGGAAACACCATATATTTT. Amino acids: CASSLAPGGSGNTIYF. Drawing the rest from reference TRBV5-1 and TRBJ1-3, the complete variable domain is KAGVTQTPRYLIKTRGQQVTLSCSPISGHRSVSWYQQTPGQGLQFLFEYFSETQRNKGNFPGRFSGRQFSNSRSEMNVSTLELGDSALYLCASSLAPGGSGNTIYFGEGSWLTVV.

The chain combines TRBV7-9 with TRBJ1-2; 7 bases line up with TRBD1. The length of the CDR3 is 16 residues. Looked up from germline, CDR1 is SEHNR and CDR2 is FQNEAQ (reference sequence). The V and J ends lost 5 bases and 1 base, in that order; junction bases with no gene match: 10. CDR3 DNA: TGTGCCAGCAGCCGCCTCTCCGGGACAGTTAACTATGGCTACACCTTC. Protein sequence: CASSRLSGTVNYGYTF.

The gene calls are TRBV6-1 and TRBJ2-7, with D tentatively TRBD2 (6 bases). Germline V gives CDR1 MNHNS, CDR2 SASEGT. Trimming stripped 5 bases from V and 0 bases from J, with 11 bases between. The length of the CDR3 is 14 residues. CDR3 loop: CASSPGTASYEQYF. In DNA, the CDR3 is TGTGCCAGCAGTCCCGGGACTGCCTCCTACGAGCAGTACTTC.

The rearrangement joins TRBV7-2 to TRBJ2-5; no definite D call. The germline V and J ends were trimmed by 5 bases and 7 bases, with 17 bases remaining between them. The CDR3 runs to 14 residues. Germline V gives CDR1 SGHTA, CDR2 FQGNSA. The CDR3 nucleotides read TGTGCCAGCAGCCTGGTGAAAGAGCGTGGGACCCAGTACTTC. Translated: CASSLVKERGTQYF.

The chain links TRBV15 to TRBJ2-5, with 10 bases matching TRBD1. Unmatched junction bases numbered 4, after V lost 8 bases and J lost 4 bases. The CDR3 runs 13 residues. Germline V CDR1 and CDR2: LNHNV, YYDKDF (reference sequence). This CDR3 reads CATRRDRGETQYF. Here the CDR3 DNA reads TGTGCCACCCGCCGGGACAGGGGAGAGACCCAGTACTTC.

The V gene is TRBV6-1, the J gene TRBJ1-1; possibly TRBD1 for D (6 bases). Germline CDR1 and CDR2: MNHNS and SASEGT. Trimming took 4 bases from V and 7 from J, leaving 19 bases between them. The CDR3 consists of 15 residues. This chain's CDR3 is CASSVSTGLDGEAFF. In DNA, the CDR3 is TGTGCCAGCAGTGTATCGACAGGTCTCGACGGTGAAGCTTTCTTT.

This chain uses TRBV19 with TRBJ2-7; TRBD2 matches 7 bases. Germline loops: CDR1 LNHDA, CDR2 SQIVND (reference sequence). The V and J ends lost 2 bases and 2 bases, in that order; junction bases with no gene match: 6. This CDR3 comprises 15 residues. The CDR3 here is CASSISGGPPYEQYF. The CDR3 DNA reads TGTGCCAGTAGTATATCGGGGGGTCCCCCCTACGAGCAGTACTTC. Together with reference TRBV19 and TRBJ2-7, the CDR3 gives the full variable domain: DGGITQSPKYLFRKEGQNVTLSCEQNLNHDAMYWYRQDPGQGLRLIYYSQIVNDFQKGDIAEGYSVSREKKESFPLTVTSAQKNPTAFYLCASSISGGPPYEQYFGPGTRLTVT.

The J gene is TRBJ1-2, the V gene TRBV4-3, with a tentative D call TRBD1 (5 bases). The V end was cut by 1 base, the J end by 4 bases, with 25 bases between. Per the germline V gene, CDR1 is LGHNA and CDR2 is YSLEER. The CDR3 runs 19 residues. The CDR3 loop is CASSQVNRGRRPLPYGYTF. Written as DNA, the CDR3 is TGCGCCAGCAGCCAAGTGAATAGGGGCAGGAGACCTCTCCCCTATGGCTACACCTTC.

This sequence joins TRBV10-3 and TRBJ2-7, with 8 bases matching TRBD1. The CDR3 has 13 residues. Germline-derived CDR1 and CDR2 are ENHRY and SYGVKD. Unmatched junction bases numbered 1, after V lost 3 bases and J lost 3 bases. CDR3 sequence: CAISEGQGYEQYF. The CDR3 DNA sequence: TGTGCCATCAGTGAAGGACAGGGCTACGAGCAGTACTTC.

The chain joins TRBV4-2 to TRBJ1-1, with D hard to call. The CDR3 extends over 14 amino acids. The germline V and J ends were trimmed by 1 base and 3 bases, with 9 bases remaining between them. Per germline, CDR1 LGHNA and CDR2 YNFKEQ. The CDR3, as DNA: TGTGCCAGCAGCCAAGTTTTCGGTTACACTGAAGCTTTCTTT. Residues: CASSQVFGYTEAFF.

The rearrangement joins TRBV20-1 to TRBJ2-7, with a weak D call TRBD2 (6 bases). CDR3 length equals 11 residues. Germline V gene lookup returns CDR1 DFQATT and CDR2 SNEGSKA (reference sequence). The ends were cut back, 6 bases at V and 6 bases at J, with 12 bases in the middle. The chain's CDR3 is CSASGVREQYF. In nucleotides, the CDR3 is TGCAGTGCCTCGGGGGTCCGCGAGCAGTACTTC.

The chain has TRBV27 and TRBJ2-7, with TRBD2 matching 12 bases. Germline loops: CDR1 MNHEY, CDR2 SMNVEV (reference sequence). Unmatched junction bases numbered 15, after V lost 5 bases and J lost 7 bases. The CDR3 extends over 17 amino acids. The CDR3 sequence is CASSNVGLAGPTGEQYF. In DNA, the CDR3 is TGTGCCAGCAGTAATGTTGGACTAGCGGGGCCTACTGGGGAGCAGTACTTC.

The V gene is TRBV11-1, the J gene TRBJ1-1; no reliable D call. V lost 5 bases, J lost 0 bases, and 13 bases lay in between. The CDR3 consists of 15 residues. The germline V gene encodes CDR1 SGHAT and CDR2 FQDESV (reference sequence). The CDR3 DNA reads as TGTGCCAGCAGCCCCAGAACAACAGTGAACACTGAAGCTTTCTTT. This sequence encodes CASSPRTTVNTEAFF.